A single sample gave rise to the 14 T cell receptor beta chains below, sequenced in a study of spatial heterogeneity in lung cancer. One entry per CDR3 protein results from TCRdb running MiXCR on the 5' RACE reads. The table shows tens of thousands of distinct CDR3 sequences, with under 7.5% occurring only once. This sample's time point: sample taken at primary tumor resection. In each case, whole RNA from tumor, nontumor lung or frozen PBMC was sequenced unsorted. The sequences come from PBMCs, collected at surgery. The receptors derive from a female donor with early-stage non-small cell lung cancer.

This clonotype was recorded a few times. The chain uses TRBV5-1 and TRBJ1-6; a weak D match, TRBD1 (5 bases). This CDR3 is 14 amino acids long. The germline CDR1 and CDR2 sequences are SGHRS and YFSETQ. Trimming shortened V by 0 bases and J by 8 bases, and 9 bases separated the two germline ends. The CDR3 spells CASSLGQRDSPLHF. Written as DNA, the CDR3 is TGCGCCAGCAGCTTGGGACAGAGAGATTCACCCCTCCACTTT.

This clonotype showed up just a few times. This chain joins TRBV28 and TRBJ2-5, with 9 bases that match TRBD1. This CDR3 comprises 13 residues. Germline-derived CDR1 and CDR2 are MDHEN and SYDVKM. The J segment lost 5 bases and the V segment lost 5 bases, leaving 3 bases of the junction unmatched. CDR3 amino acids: CASSRDRAETQYF. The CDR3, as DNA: TGTGCCAGCAGTCGGGACAGGGCGGAGACCCAGTACTTC. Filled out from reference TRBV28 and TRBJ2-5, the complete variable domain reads DVKVTQSSRYLVKRTGEKVFLECVQDMDHENMFWYRQDPGLGLRLIYFSYDVKMKEKGDIPEGYSVSREKKERFSLILESASTNQTSMYLCASSRDRAETQYFGPGTRLLVL.

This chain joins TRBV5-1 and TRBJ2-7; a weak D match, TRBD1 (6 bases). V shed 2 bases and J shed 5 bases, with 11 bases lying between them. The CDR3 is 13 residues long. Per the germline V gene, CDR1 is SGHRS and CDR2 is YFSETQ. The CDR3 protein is CASSFGTLNEQYF. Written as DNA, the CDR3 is TGCGCCAGCAGCTTCGGGACACTCAACGAGCAGTACTTC.

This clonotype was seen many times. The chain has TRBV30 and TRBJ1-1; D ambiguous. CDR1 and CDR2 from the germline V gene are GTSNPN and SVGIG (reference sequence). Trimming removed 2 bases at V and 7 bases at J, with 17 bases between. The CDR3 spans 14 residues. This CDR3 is CAWSRGRVYGEAFF. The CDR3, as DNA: TGTGCCTGGAGTCGAGGGCGGGTTTACGGTGAAGCTTTCTTT.

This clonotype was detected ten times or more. CDR3 residues: CASSRQGALTGELFF. In DNA, the CDR3 is TGTGCCAGCAGTCGACAGGGGGCGTTAACCGGGGAGCTGTTTTTT. The rearrangement links TRBV12-3 or TRBV12-4 to TRBJ2-2; 10 bases are a match to TRBD1. The length of the CDR3 is 15 residues. The junction had 5 bases not matched to a gene; V was cut back by 5 bases and J by 5 bases.

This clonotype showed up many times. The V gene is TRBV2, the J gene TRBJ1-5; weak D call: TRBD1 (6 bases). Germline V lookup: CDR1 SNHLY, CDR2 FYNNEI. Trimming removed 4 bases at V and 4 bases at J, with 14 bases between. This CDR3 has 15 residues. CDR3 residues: CASSVDVGGNQPQHF. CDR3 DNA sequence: TGTGCCAGCAGTGTGGATGTAGGGGGAAATCAGCCCCAGCATTTT.

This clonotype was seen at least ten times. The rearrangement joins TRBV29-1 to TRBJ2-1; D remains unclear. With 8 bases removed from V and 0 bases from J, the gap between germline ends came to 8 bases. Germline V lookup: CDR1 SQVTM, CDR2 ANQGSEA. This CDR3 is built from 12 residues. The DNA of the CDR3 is TGCAGCCTTCGGAGCTCCTACAATGAGCAGTTCTTC. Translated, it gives CSLRSSYNEQFF.

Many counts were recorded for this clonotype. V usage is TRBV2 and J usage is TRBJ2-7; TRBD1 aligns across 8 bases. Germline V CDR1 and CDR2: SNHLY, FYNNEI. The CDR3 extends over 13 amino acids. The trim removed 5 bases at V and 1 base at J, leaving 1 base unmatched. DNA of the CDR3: TGTGCCAGCAGTACAGGGGGTTCCTACGAGCAGTACTTC. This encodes CASSTGGSYEQYF. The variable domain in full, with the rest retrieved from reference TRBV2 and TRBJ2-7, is EPEVTQTPSHQVTQMGQEVILRCVPISNHLYFYWYRQILGQKVEFLVSFYNNEISEKSEIFDDQFSVERPDGSNFTLKIRSTKLEDSAMYFCASSTGGSYEQYFGPGTRLTVT.

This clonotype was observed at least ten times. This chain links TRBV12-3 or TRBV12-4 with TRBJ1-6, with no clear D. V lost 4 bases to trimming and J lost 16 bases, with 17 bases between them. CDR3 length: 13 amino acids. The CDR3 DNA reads TGTGCCAGCAGTTCTCAAGGGCGGGTCTGGCTCCACTTT. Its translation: CASSSQGRVWLHF.

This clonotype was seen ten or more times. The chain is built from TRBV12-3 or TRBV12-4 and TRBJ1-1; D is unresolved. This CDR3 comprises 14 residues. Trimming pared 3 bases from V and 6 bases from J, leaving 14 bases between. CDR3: CASSFGGGLAEAFF. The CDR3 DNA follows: TGTGCCAGCAGTTTCGGAGGAGGGTTGGCTGAAGCTTTCTTT.

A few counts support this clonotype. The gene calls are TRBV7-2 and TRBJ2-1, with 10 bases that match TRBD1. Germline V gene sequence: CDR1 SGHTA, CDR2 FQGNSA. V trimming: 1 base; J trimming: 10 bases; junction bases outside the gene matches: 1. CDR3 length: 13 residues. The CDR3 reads CASSLVGQGEQFF. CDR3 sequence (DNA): TGTGCCAGCAGCTTAGTGGGACAGGGGGAGCAGTTCTTC.

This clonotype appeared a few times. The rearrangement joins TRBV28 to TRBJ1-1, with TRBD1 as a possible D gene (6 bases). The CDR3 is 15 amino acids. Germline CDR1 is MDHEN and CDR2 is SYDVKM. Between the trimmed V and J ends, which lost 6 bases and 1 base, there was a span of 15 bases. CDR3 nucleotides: TGTGCCAGCAGCTCCTCGACAGGACAGAACACTGAAGCTTTCTTT. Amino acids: CASSSSTGQNTEAFF.

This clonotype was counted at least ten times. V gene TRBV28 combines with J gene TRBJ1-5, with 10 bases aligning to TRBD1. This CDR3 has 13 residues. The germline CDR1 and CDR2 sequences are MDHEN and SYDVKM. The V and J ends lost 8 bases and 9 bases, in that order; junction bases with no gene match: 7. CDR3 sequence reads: CASRDRGRGPQHF. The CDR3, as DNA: TGTGCCAGCCGGGACAGGGGAAGAGGGCCCCAGCATTTT. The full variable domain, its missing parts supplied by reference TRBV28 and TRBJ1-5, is DVKVTQSSRYLVKRTGEKVFLECVQDMDHENMFWYRQDPGLGLRLIYFSYDVKMKEKGDIPEGYSVSREKKERFSLILESASTNQTSMYLCASRDRGRGPQHFGDGTRLSIL.

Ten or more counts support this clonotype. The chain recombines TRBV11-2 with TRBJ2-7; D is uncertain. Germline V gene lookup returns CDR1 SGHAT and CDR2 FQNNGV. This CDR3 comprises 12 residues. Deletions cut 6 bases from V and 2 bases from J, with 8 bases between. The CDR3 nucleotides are TGTGCCAGCAGGGGAATCACCTACGAGCAGTACTTC. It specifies CASRGITYEQYF.